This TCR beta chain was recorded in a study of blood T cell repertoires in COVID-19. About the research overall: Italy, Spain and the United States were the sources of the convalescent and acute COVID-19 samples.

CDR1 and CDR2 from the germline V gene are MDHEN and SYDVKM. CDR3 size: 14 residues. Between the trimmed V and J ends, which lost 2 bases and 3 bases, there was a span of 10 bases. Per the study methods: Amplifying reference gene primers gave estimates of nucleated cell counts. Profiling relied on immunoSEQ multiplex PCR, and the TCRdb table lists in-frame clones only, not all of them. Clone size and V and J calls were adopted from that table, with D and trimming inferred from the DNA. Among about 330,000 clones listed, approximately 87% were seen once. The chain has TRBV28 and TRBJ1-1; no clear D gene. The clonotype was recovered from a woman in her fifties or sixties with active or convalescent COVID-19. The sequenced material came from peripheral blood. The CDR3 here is CASSLRQVHTEAFF. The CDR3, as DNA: TGTGCCAGCAGTTTACGGCAGGTTCACACTGAAGCTTTCTTT.